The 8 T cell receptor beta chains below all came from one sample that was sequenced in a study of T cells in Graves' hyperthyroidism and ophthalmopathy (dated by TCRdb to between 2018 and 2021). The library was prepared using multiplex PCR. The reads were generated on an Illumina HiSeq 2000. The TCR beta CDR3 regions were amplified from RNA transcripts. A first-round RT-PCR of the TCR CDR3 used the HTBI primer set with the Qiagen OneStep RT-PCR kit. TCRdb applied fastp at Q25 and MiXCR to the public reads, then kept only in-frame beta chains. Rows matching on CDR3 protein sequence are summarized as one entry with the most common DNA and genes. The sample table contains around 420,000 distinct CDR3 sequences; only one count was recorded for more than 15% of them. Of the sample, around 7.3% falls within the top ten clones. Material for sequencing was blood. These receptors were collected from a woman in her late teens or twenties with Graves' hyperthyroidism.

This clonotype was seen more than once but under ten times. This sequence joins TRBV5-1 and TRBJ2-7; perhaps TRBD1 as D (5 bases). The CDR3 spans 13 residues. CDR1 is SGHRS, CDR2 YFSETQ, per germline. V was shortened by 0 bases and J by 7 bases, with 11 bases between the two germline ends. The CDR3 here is CASSLVGRGEQYF. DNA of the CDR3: TGCGCCAGCAGCTTGGTTGGAAGGGGAGAGCAGTACTTC.

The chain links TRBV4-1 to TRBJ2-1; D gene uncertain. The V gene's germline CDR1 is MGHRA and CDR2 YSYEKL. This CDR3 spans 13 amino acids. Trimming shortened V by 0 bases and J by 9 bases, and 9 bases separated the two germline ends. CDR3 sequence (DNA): TGCGCCAGCAGCCAAGAATGGTGGAGTGAGCAGTTCTTC. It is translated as CASSQEWWSEQFF.

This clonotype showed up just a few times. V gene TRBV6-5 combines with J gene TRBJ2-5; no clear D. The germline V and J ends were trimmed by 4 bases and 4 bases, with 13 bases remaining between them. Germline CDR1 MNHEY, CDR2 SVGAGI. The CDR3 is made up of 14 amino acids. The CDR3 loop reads CASSLLGPRETQYF. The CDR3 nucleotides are TGTGCCAGCAGTTTACTTGGGCCCCGAGAGACCCAGTACTTC.

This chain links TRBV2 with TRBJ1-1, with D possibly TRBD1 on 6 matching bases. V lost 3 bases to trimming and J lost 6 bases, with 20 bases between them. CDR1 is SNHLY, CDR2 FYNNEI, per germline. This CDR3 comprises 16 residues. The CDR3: CASSEGGSLSPAEAFF. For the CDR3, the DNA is TGTGCCAGCAGTGAGGGGGGCAGTCTTTCGCCTGCTGAAGCTTTCTTT.

DNA for the CDR3: TGTGCCAGCAGCCAGGCGGGACAGGTGAATGGCTACACCTTC. This sequence encodes CASSQAGQVNGYTF. J is TRBJ1-2 and V is TRBV3-1; TRBD1 matches at 8 bases. The germline V gene has CDR1 LGHDT and CDR2 YNNKEL (reference sequence). The CDR3 covers 14 residues. V was pared by 3 bases and J by 6 bases, with 6 bases of the junction left unmatched.

The CDR3 is CAISDSWETQYF. As DNA, the CDR3 is TGTGCCATCAGTGATAGTTGGGAGACCCAGTACTTC. The chain couples TRBV10-3 to TRBJ2-5; unclear D gene. Per the germline V gene, CDR1 is ENHRY and CDR2 is SYGVKD. CDR3 length: 12 residues. The germline V and J ends were trimmed by 3 bases and 5 bases, with 7 bases remaining between them.

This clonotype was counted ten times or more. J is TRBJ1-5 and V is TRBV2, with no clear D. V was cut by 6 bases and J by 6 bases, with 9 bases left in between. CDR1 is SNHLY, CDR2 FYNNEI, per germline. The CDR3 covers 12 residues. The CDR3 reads CASRETGQPQHF. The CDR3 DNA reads TGTGCCAGCAGAGAAACGGGTCAGCCCCAGCATTTT.

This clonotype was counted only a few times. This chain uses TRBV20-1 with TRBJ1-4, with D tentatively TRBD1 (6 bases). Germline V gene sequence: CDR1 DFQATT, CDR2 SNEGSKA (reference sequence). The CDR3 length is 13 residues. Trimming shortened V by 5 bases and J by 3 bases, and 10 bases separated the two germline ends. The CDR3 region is CSAGWGPNEKLFF. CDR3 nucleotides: TGCAGTGCTGGCTGGGGGCCTAATGAAAAACTGTTTTTT.